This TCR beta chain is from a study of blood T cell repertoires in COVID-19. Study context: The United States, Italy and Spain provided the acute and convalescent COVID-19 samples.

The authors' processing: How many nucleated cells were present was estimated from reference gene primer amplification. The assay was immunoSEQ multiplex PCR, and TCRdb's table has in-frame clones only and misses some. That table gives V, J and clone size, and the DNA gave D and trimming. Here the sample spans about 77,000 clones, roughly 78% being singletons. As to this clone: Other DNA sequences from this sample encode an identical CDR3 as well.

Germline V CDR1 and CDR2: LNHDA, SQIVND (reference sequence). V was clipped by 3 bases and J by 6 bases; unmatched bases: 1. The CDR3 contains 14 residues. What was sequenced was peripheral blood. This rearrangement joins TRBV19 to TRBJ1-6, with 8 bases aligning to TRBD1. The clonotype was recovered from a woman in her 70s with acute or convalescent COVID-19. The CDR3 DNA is TGTGCCAGTAGTATCCAGGGGGCTAATTCACCCCTCCACTTT. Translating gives CASSIQGANSPLHF.